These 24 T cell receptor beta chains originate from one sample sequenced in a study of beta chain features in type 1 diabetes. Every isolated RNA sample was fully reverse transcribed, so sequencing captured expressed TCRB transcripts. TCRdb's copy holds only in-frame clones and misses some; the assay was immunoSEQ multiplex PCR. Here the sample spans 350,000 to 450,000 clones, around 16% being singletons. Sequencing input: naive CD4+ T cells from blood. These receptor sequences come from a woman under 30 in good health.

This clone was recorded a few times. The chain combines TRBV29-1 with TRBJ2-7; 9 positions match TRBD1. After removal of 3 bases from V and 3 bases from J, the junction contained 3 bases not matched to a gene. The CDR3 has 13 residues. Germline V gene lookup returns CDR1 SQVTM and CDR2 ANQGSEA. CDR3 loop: CSVESDRGYEQYF. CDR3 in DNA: TGCAGCGTTGAGTCGGACAGGGGCTACGAGCAGTACTTC.

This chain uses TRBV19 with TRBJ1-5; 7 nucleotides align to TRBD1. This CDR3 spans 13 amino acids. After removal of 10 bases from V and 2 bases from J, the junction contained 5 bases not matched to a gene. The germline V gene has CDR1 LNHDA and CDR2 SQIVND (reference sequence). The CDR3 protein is CATNGQGNQPQHF. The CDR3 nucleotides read TGTGCCACCAACGGACAGGGCAATCAGCCCCAGCATTTT. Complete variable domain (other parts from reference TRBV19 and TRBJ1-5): DGGITQSPKYLFRKEGQNVTLSCEQNLNHDAMYWYRQDPGQGLRLIYYSQIVNDFQKGDIAEGYSVSREKKESFPLTVTSAQKNPTAFYLCATNGQGNQPQHFGDGTRLSIL.

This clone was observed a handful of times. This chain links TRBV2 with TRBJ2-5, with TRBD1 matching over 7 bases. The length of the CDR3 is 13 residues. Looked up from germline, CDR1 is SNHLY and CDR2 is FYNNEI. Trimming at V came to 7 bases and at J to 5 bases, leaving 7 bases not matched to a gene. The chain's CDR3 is CASTRDSGETQYF. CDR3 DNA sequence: TGTGCCAGCACCCGGGACAGCGGCGAGACCCAGTACTTC.

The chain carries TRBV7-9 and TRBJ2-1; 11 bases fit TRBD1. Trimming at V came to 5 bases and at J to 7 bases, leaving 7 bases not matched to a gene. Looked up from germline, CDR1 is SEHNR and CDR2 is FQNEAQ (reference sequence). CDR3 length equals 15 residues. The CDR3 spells CASSPYRDRGNEQFF. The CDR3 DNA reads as TGTGCCAGCAGCCCTTACCGGGACAGGGGGAATGAGCAGTTCTTC.

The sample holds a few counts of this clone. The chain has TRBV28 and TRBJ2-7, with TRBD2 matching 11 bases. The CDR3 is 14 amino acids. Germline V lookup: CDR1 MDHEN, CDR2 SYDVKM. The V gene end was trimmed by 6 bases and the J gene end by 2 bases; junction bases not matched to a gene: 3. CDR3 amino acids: CASSNSGRAYEQYF. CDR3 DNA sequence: TGTGCCAGCAGCAATAGCGGGAGGGCCTACGAGCAGTACTTC.

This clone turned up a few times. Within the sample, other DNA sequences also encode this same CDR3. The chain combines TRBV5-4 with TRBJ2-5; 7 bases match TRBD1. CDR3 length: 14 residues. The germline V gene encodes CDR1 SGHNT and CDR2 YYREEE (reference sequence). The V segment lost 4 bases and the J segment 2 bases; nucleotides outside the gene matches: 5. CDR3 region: CASSRGQTQETQYF. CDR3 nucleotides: TGTGCCAGCAGCCGGGGACAGACACAAGAGACCCAGTACTTC.

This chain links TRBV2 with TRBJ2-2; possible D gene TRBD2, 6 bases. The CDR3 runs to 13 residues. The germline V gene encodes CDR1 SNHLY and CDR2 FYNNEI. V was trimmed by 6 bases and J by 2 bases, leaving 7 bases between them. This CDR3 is CASRAGNTGELFF. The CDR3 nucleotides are TGTGCCAGCAGAGCGGGCAACACCGGGGAGCTGTTTTTT.

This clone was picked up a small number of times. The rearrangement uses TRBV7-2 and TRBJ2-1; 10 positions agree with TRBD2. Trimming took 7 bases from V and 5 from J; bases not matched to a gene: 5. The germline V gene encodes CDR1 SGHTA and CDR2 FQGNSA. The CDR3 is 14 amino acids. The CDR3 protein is CASTSSGSHNEQFF. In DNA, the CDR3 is TGTGCCAGCACGTCTAGCGGGAGTCACAATGAGCAGTTCTTC.

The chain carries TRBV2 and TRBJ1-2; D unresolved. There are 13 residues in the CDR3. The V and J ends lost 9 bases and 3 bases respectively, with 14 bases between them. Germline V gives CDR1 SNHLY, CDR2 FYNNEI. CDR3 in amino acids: CASYSGYYYGYTF. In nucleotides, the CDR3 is TGTGCCAGTTACTCCGGGTACTACTATGGCTACACCTTC.

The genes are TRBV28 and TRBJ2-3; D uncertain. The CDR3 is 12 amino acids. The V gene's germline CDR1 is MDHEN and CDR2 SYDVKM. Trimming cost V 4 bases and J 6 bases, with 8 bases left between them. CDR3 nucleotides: TGTGCCAGCAGTTCCCCTCGGGATACGCAGTATTTT. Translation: CASSSPRDTQYF. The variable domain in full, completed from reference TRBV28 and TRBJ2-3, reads DVKVTQSSRYLVKRTGEKVFLECVQDMDHENMFWYRQDPGLGLRLIYFSYDVKMKEKGDIPEGYSVSREKKERFSLILESASTNQTSMYLCASSSPRDTQYFGPGTRLTVL.

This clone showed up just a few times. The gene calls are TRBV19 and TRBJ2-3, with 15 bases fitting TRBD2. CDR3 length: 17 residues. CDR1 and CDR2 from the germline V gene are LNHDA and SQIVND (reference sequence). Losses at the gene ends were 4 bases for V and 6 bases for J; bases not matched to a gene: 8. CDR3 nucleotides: TGTGCCAGTAGTACGAGGACTAGCGGGAGGGCATCGGATACGCAGTATTTT. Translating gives CASSTRTSGRASDTQYF.

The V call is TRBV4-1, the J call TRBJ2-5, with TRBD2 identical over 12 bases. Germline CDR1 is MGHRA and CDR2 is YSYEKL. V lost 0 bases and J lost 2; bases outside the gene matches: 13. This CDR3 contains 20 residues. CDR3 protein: CASSQDRASGRAAEQETQYF. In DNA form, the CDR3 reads TGCGCCAGCAGCCAAGATCGGGCTAGCGGGAGGGCCGCGGAGCAAGAGACCCAGTACTTC.

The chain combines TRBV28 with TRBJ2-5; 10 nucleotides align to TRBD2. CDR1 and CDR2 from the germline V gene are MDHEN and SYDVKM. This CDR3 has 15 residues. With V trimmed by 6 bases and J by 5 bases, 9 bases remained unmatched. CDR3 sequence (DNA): TGTGCCAGCAGAACCGAGCGGGAGGGCCGGGAGACCCAGTACTTC. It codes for CASRTEREGRETQYF.

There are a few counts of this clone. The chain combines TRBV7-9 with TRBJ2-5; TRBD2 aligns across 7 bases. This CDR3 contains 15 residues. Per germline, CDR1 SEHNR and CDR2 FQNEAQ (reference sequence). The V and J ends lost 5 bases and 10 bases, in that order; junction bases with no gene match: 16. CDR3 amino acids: CASSPGAGEARYQYF. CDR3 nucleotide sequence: TGTGCCAGCAGCCCCGGGGCGGGGGAGGCAAGGTACCAGTACTTC.

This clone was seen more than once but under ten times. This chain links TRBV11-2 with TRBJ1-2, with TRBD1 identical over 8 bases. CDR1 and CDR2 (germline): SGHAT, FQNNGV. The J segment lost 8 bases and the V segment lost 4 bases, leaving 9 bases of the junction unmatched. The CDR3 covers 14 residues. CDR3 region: CASSSGQGAGGYTF. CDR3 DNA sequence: TGTGCCAGCAGCTCCGGACAGGGAGCAGGAGGCTACACCTTC.

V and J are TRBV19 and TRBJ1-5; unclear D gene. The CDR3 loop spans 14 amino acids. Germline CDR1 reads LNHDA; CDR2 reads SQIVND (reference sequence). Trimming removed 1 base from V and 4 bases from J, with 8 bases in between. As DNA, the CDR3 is TGTGCCAGTAGTATAGCCAGTTTTAATCAGCCCCAGCATTTT. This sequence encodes CASSIASFNQPQHF.

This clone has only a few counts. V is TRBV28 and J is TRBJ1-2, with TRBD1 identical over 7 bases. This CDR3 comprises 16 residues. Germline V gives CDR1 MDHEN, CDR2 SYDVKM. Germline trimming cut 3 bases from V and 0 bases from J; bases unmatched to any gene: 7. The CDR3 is CASSLRQGRANYGYTF. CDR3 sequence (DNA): TGTGCCAGCAGTTTGCGACAGGGACGAGCTAACTATGGCTACACCTTC.

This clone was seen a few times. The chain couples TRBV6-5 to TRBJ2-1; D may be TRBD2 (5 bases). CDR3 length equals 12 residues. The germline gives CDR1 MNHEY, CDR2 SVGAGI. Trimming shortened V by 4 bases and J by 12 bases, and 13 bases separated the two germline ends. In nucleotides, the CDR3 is TGTGCCAGCAGTTCGCGAGCGGAAAGGCAGTTCTTC. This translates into CASSSRAERQFF.

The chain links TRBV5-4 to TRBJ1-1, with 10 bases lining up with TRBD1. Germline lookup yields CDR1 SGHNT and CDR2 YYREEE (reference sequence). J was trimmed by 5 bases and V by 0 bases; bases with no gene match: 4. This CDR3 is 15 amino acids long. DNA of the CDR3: TGTGCCAGCAGCTTGGGACAGGGGGCTTATACTGAAGCTTTCTTT. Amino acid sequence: CASSLGQGAYTEAFF.

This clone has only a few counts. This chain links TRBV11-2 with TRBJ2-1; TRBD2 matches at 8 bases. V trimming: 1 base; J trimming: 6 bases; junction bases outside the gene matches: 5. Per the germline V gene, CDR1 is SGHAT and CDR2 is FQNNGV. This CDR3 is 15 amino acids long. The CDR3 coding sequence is TGTGCCAGCAGCTTAGCTGGTAGCGGGATCAATGAGCAGTTCTTC. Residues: CASSLAGSGINEQFF.

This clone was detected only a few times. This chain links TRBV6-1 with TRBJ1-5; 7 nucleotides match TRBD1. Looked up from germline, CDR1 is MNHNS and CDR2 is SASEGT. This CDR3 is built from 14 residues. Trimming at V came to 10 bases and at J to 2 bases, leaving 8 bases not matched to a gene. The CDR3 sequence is CATRTGWGNQPQHF. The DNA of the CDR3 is TGTGCCACCCGGACAGGTTGGGGCAATCAGCCCCAGCATTTT.

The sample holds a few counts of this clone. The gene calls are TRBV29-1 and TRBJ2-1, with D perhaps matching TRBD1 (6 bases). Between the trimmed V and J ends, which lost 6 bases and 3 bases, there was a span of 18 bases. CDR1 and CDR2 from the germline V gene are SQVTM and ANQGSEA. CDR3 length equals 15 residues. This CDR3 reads CSVARTVEYYNEQFF. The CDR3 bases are TGCAGCGTGGCACGGACAGTGGAGTACTACAATGAGCAGTTCTTC.

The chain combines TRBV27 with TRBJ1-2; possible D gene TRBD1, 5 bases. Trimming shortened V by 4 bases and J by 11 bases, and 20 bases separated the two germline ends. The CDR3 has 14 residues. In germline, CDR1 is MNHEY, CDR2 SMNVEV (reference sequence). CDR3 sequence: CASSSPGLNLGYTF. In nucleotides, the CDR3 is TGTGCCAGCAGTTCGCCGGGACTTAATTTAGGGTACACCTTC.

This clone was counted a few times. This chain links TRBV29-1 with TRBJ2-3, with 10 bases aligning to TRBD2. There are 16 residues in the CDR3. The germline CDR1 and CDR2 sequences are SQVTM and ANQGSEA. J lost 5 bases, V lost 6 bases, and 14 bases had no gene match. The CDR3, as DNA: TGCAGCGTACTAGGCGTGAGCGGGAGGGTTATAGATACGCAGTATTTT. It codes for CSVLGVSGRVIDTQYF.